Following are 12 T cell receptor beta chains from one sample sequenced in a study of technical replicates of blood from a few donors. Repertoires were generated with immunoSEQ multiplex PCR, while TCRdb's copy carries only in-frame clones and drops some. The profile shows tens of thousands of clones, approximately 95% of them singletons. What was sequenced was T cells isolated from PBMCs. The receptors were sampled from a human donor in good health.

A note on this clone: The junction does not match germline at one end; this may be a read error. The chain uses TRBV5-6 and TRBJ2-5; D ambiguous. The CDR3 sequence is 14 residues long. Germline CDR1 reads SGHDT; CDR2 reads YYEEEE. The chain's CDR3 is CASSVGLLREAQYF. The CDR3 region has the DNA TGTGCCAGCAGCGTAGGTCTTCTCCGAGAGGCCCAGTACTTC.

The chain links TRBV5-1 to TRBJ2-7; TRBD1 matches 8 bases. J gave up 2 bases and V 4 bases, and 11 bases lay outside the gene matches. The germline gives CDR1 SGHRS, CDR2 YFSETQ. This CDR3 is 16 amino acids long. CDR3 nucleotide sequence: TGCGCCAGCAGCCTAAAAACAGGGGGTAAAGCCTACGAGCAGTACTTC. Translated: CASSLKTGGKAYEQYF.

The gene calls are TRBV15 and TRBJ2-2; 8 bases are shared with TRBD2. There are 15 residues in the CDR3. CDR1 and CDR2 (germline): LNHNV, YYDKDF (reference sequence). After removal of 5 bases from V and 2 bases from J, the junction contained 4 bases not matched to a gene. This CDR3 is CATSRGGSNTGELFF. DNA of the CDR3: TGTGCCACCAGCCGGGGGGGTTCTAACACCGGGGAGCTGTTTTTT.

V usage is TRBV5-6 and J usage is TRBJ2-7; 9 nucleotides match TRBD2. This CDR3 spans 18 amino acids. The V and J ends lost 0 bases and 5 bases, in that order; junction bases with no gene match: 15. Germline-derived CDR1 and CDR2 are SGHDT and YYEEEE. The CDR3 reads CASSLVPSYSGRRHEQYF. The CDR3 DNA is TGTGCCAGCAGCTTGGTCCCATCATATAGCGGGAGACGGCACGAGCAGTACTTC.

The rearrangement joins TRBV13 to TRBJ1-1; 7 bases match TRBD1. J lost 6 bases, V lost 2 bases, and 6 bases had no gene match. The V gene's germline CDR1 is PRHDT and CDR2 FYEKMQ (reference sequence). CDR3 size: 14 residues. The CDR3 is CASSLRGRRAEAFF. In nucleotides, the CDR3 is TGTGCCAGCAGCTTAAGGGGGCGCAGGGCTGAAGCTTTCTTT.

The genes are TRBV4-2 and TRBJ2-1; D is possibly TRBD2 (5 bases). V lost 0 bases and J lost 7, with 19 bases in between. This CDR3 has 17 amino acids. The germline gives CDR1 LGHNA, CDR2 YNFKEQ. The CDR3 DNA reads as TGTGCCAGCAGCCAAGAGGGGAGTACTAGAGTGTGGAATGAGCAGTTCTTC. It codes for CASSQEGSTRVWNEQFF.

The chain joins TRBV7-8 to TRBJ1-6; perhaps TRBD1 as D (5 bases). The CDR3 contains 14 residues. Trimming stripped 2 bases from V and 10 bases from J, with 12 bases between. The germline gives CDR1 SGHVS, CDR2 FQNEAQ. CDR3 loop: CASSLMTAPSPLHF. The CDR3 DNA is TGTGCCAGCAGCTTAATGACAGCCCCATCACCCCTCCACTTT.

The rearrangement uses TRBV29-1 and TRBJ1-2, with TRBD1 matching over 7 bases. With V trimmed by 4 bases and J by 3 bases, 8 bases remained unmatched. Per the germline V gene, CDR1 is SQVTM and CDR2 is ANQGSEA. CDR3 length: 14 amino acids. Written as DNA, the CDR3 is TGCAGCGTTGCGGAAAGGGACAGCCACTATGGCTACACCTTC. It encodes CSVAERDSHYGYTF.

The chain uses TRBV5-4 and TRBJ1-2, with D possibly being TRBD1 (6 bases). Germline V gives CDR1 SGHNT, CDR2 YYREEE (reference sequence). V was trimmed by 4 bases and J by 6 bases, leaving 13 bases between them. This CDR3 has 13 amino acids. For the CDR3, the DNA is TGTGCCAGCAGCCCCAGGACAGAAGATGGCTACACCTTC. Its translation is CASSPRTEDGYTF.

The rearrangement links TRBV9 to TRBJ2-5; tentative D call: TRBD2 (6 bases). CDR3 size: 16 residues. The V end was cut by 4 bases, the J end by 4 bases, with 20 bases between. Germline assignment: CDR1 SGDLS and CDR2 YYNGEE. The CDR3 region has the DNA TGTGCCAGCAGCCCCCGTTCACGGATCGGGAGAGAGACCCAGTACTTC. This translates into CASSPRSRIGRETQYF.

The rearrangement links TRBV28 to TRBJ1-5, with D possibly being TRBD1 (5 bases). CDR1 and CDR2 (germline): MDHEN, SYDVKM. The CDR3 has 15 amino acids. The V gene lost 8 bases and the J gene lost 3 bases, with 17 bases spanning the gap. CDR3 loop: CASSLGGGYNQPQHF. The CDR3 nucleotides read TGTGCCAGCTCTTTGGGGGGAGGCTACAATCAGCCCCAGCATTTT.

V is TRBV5-1 and J is TRBJ2-7; D perhaps matches TRBD1 (5 bases). Germline V gene lookup returns CDR1 SGHRS and CDR2 YFSETQ. With 4 bases removed from V and 2 bases from J, the gap between germline ends came to 10 bases. The CDR3 totals 13 residues. The DNA of the CDR3 is TGCGCCAGCAGCAGGGGCGACACCTACGAGCAGTACTTC. Its translation: CASSRGDTYEQYF.